This T cell receptor (beta chain) was documented in a study of a mutant IDH1 vaccine in newly diagnosed glioma. There are 13 residues in the CDR3. The V gene's germline CDR1 is SQVTM and CDR2 ANQGSEA. The V and J ends lost 5 bases and 0 bases respectively, with 10 bases between them. Time point given: week 35, safety follow-up. Vaccination comprised doses that each held 300 ug of mutant IDH1 20-mer peptide, plus topical imiquimod. TCRdb's copy holds only in-frame clones and misses some; the assay was immunoSEQ multiplex PCR. The sample includes about 50,000 clones, 75% to 85% seen only once; the top ten take about 12%. With respect to this clone: Its cognate antigen is unknown.

This TCR was recovered from a man aged 40-50 years with glioma. The chain carries TRBV29-1 and TRBJ1-1; D is unresolved. The sample consisted of PBMCs, taken from a glioma patient whose treatment included an IDH1 peptide vaccine. The CDR3 region is CSVFVQMNTEAFF. The CDR3, as DNA: TGCAGCGTTTTTGTACAGATGAACACTGAAGCTTTCTTT. Looking up the rest from reference TRBV29-1 and TRBJ1-1 gives the full variable domain: SAVISQKPSRDICQRGTSLTIQCQVDSQVTMMFWYRQQPGQSLTLIATANQGSEATYESGFVIDKFPISRPNLTFSTLTVSNMSPEDSSIYLCSVFVQMNTEAFFGQGTRLTVV.